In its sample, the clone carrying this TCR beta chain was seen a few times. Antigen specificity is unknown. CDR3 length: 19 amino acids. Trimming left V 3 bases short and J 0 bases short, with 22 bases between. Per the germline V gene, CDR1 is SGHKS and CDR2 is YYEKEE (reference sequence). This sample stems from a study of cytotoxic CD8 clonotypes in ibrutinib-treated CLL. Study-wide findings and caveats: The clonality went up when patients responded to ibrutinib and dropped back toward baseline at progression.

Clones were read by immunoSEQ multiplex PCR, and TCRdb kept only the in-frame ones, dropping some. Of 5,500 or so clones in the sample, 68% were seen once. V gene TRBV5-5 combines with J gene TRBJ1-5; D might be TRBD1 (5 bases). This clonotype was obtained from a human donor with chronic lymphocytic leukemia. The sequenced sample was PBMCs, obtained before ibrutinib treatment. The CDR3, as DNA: TGTGCCAGCAGCTCCTCCGGGACCTTGGGAGCCCGTAGCAATCAGCCCCAGCATTTT. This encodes CASSSSGTLGARSNQPQHF.